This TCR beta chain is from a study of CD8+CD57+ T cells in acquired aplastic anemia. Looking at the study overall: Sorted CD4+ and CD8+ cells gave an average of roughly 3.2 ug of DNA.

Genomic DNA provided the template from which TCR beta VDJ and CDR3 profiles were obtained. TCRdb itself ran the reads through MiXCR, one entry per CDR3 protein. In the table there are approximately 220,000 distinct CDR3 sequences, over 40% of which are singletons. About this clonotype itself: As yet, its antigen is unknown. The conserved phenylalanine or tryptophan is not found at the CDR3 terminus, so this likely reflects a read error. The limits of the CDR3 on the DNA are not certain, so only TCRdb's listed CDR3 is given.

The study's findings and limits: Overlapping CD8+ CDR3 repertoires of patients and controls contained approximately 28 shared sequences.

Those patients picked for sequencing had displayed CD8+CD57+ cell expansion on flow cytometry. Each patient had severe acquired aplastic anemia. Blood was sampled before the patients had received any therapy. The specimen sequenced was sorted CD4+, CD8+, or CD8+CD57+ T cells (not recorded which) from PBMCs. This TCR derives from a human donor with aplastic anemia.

The CDR3 loop is CASSRQGT. This chain uses TRBV2 with TRBJ2-7; no check of the table's D call, TRBD1, against the DNA was made. The CDR3 extends over 8 residues, inclusive of both ends. Germline CDR1 and CDR2: SNHLY and FYNNEI.